Following are 13 T cell receptor beta chains from one sample sequenced in a study of PD-1 blockade in classical Hodgkin lymphoma. Relapses following autologous stem cell transplantation were seen in all patients, with brentuximab vedotin exposure varying. Generated by immunoSEQ multiplex PCR, the TCRdb table keeps only in-frame clones and is missing some. The sample consists of about 110,000 clones, 80% to 90% of them appearing once. The starting material was peripheral blood mononuclear cells (PBMCs), obtained before the second cycle of nivolumab. The receptor set was obtained from a human donor with classical Hodgkin lymphoma.

This chain connects TRBV27 to TRBJ2-7; 10 nucleotides align to TRBD1. Germline V gives CDR1 MNHEY, CDR2 SMNVEV (reference sequence). The CDR3 runs 15 residues. V lost 6 bases to trimming and J lost 3 bases; unmatched junction nucleotides: 8. This CDR3 is CASRPGTGDLYEQYF. CDR3 nucleotides: TGTGCCAGCAGGCCGGGGACAGGGGACCTCTACGAGCAGTACTTC.

V gene TRBV29-1 combines with J gene TRBJ1-2, with D possibly TRBD1 on 5 matching bases. Germline loops: CDR1 SQVTM, CDR2 ANQGSEA. The CDR3 is 16 amino acids. V lost 1 base, J lost 1 base, and 16 bases lay in between. The chain's CDR3 is CSVEGGPLRHNYGYTF. For the CDR3, the DNA is TGCAGCGTTGAAGGGGGCCCATTGCGCCATAACTATGGCTACACCTTC.

This rearrangement joins TRBV15 to TRBJ2-3, with 9 bases fitting TRBD2. CDR3 size: 17 residues. V lost 0 bases and J lost 4; bases outside the gene matches: 8. Germline-derived CDR1 and CDR2 are LNHNV and YYDKDF (reference sequence). The CDR3 loop reads CATSRDTGGRGADTQYF. The CDR3 region has the DNA TGTGCCACCAGCAGAGATACTGGCGGGAGGGGTGCAGATACGCAGTATTTT. Complete variable domain (other parts from reference TRBV15 and TRBJ2-3): DAMVIQNPRYQVTQFGKPVTLSCSQTLNHNVMYWYQQKSSQAPKLLFHYYDKDFNNEADTPDNFQSRRPNTSFCFLDIRSPGLGDTAMYLCATSRDTGGRGADTQYFGPGTRLTVL.

The rearrangement uses TRBV28 and TRBJ1-2, with D uncertain. The germline V gene encodes CDR1 MDHEN and CDR2 SYDVKM. CDR3 length: 12 residues. V lost 8 bases and J lost 5, with 12 bases in between. CDR3: CASGLYGYGYTF. The CDR3 region has the DNA TGTGCCAGCGGACTCTACGGATATGGCTACACCTTC.

This chain connects TRBV7-9 to TRBJ2-4; 9 bases are a match to TRBD1. V trimming: 5 bases; J trimming: 7 bases; junction bases outside the gene matches: 9. This CDR3 region has 15 residues. CDR1 is SEHNR and CDR2 is FQNEAQ in the germline V gene (reference sequence). In DNA, the CDR3 is TGTGCCAGCAGCCCCCCGGGACAGGGTCTGAACATTCAGTACTTC. This gives the protein CASSPPGQGLNIQYF.

The chain recombines TRBV10-2 with TRBJ1-1; D may be TRBD1 (5 bases). V was clipped by 3 bases and J by 6 bases, with 14 bases between them. The CDR3 covers 14 residues. Looked up from germline, CDR1 is WSHSY and CDR2 is SAAADI. CDR3 sequence: CASSDPRLGAEAFF. In DNA form, the CDR3 reads TGCGCCAGCAGTGACCCGAGATTGGGGGCTGAAGCTTTCTTT.

This clone was seen once. The chain recombines TRBV2 with TRBJ2-3; D perhaps matches TRBD1 (7 bases). From germline, CDR1 is SNHLY and CDR2 FYNNEI. This CDR3 has 17 amino acids. Trimming left V 5 bases short and J 4 bases short, with 22 bases between. Written as DNA, the CDR3 is TGTGCCAGCAGTCCGTGGCGGGACAGTTGGGGGGCAGATACGCAGTATTTT. Amino acid sequence: CASSPWRDSWGADTQYF.

The chain uses TRBV4-3 and TRBJ2-3; 8 bases match TRBD1. Germline V gene data show CDR1 as LGHNA and CDR2 as YSLEER. V shed 0 bases and J 3 bases; nucleotides not matched to a gene: 5. The CDR3 loop spans 16 amino acids. The DNA of the CDR3 is TGCGCCAGCAGCCAAGATTCCGGACAGGGAACAGATACGCAGTATTTT. Its protein product is CASSQDSGQGTDTQYF.

The V call is TRBV29-1, the J call TRBJ2-2, with a tentative D call TRBD1 (6 bases). Germline lookup yields CDR1 SQVTM and CDR2 ANQGSEA. Trimming took 6 bases from V and 4 from J, leaving 15 bases between them. The CDR3 has 14 residues. The CDR3 nucleotides are TGCAGCGTGGGGGCCCCATGGGGCACCGGGGAGCTGTTTTTT. Translation gives CSVGAPWGTGELFF.

The chain has TRBV30 and TRBJ1-5; a weak D match, TRBD1 (5 bases). With 4 bases removed from V and 6 bases from J, the gap between germline ends came to 13 bases. This CDR3 has 13 amino acids. Germline V gene sequence: CDR1 GTSNPN, CDR2 SVGIG (reference sequence). CDR3 in DNA: TGTGCCTGGACGGACAACCCTCTTCAGCCCCAGCATTTT. It translates to CAWTDNPLQPQHF.

The CDR3 DNA follows: TGTGCCAGCAGCCAGACTAGCGGGAGAATTGTGTTAGCCAAAAACATTCAGTACTTC. Residues: CASSQTSGRIVLAKNIQYF. This chain links TRBV7-9 with TRBJ2-4, with 12 bases lining up with TRBD2. Trimming cost V 5 bases and J 0 bases; bases outside gene matches: 11. Germline values: CDR1 SEHNR, CDR2 FQNEAQ (reference sequence). The CDR3 spans 19 residues.

The J gene is TRBJ1-3, the V gene TRBV6-1; 7 bases map to TRBD1. Germline values: CDR1 MNHNS, CDR2 SASEGT. This CDR3 is 15 amino acids long. Trimming took 6 bases from V and 1 from J; bases not matched to a gene: 6. The chain's CDR3 is CASSRTGLSGNTIYF. CDR3 nucleotides: TGTGCCAGCAGCAGGACAGGTCTATCTGGAAACACCATATATTTT.

The V and J genes are TRBV7-9 and TRBJ2-3; D is undetermined. The V end was cut by 11 bases, the J end by 4 bases, with 19 bases between. The CDR3 is made up of 14 amino acids. Germline V gene data show CDR1 as SEHNR and CDR2 as FQNEAQ (reference sequence). The CDR3 loop is CAPAPGDLADTQYF. The CDR3 nucleotides are TGTGCCCCAGCCCCGGGTGATTTGGCAGATACGCAGTATTTT.